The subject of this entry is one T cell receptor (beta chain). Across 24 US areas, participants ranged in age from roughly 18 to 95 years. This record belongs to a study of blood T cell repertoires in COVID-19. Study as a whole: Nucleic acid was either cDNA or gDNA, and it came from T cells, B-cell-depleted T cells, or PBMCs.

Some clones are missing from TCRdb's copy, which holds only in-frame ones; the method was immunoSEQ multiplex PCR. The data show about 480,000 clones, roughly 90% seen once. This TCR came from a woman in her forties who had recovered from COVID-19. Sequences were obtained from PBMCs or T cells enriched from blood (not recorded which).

CDR3 sequence (DNA): TGCGCCAGCAGCCAAGATTCGCAGGGGCTTGGGGAGCAGTACTTC. Amino acids: CASSQDSQGLGEQYF. The genes are TRBV4-3 and TRBJ2-7; possibly TRBD1 for D (6 bases). The CDR3 covers 15 residues. Germline-derived CDR1 and CDR2 are LGHNA and YSLEER. With 0 bases removed from V and 7 bases from J, the gap between germline ends came to 16 bases.